This T cell receptor (beta chain) was documented in a study of blood T cell repertoires in COVID-19. Trimming took off 7 bases at V and 0 bases at J, with 12 bases between the two ends. Germline CDR1 reads SNHLY; CDR2 reads FYNNEI. The CDR3 totals 14 residues. The method was immunoSEQ multiplex PCR; TCRdb's version includes in-frame clones alone and lacks a portion of them. Of 200,000 to 250,000 clones listed, approximately 85% are singletons. Specimen: peripheral blood. V usage is TRBV2 and J usage is TRBJ1-1; D gene unclear. This TCR derives from a man aged 45-60 years with acute or convalescent COVID-19. CDR3 DNA: TGTGCCAGCATAACCGGTCAATTGAACACTGAAGCTTTCTTT. It encodes CASITGQLNTEAFF. Full variable domain (rest looked up from reference TRBV2 and TRBJ1-1): EPEVTQTPSHQVTQMGQEVILRCVPISNHLYFYWYRQILGQKVEFLVSFYNNEISEKSEIFDDQFSVERPDGSNFTLKIRSTKLEDSAMYFCASITGQLNTEAFFGQGTRLTVV.